Below, one T cell receptor (beta chain) is given with its context. Its antigen is not known. Sequencing of cultured CD4+ T cell DNA used the Oncomine TCR Beta short-read assay. Extraction of genomic DNA was performed on cultured CD4+ T cells. TCRdb re-called the PCR reads through MiXCR, storing one row per CDR3 protein. The sample carries some 10,000 distinct CDR3 sequences, about 46% recorded once. Treatment meaning: roughly nine-day PBMC culture with coronavirus spike peptide pools or control peptides (ViraFEST assay). V lost 2 bases to trimming and J lost 5 bases; unmatched junction nucleotides: 7. The CDR3 has 15 amino acids. Per germline, CDR1 SGHDT and CDR2 YYEEEE. This record belongs to a study of vaccination and CD4 T cells after COVID-19.

The chain has TRBV5-6 and TRBJ1-5; TRBD1 matches at 7 bases. The sequencing input was CD4+ T cells from blood, cultured in vitro. This receptor was identified in a human donor who had recovered from COVID-19. The CDR3 coding sequence is TGTGCCAGCAGCTTCTTGGACAGGCGAGATCAGCCCCAGCATTTT. Amino acids: CASSFLDRRDQPQHF.